The T cell receptor (beta chain) under discussion was sequenced for a study of blood T cells in healthy people across ages. Regarding the study as a whole: Researchers report that TCR beta diversity correlated strongly with naive T cell percentage.

Then a second PCR, running roughly 7 to 11 cycles, was carried out with a sample-barcoded 5' primer and a J-beta primer mix. Each CDR3 protein is one row after TCRdb ran MiXCR on the 5' RACE reads. This sample has approximately 360,000 distinct CDR3 sequences; roughly half occur once, and the top ten carry 45% to 60%. For this clonotype: What it binds is not known.

At least 7 million PBMCs were isolated per sample. V was trimmed by 5 bases and J by 6 bases, leaving 11 bases between them. Germline loops: CDR1 SQVTM, CDR2 ANQGSEA. The CDR3 sequence is 12 residues long. The receptor was isolated from a man in his sixties in good health. This chain links TRBV29-1 with TRBJ2-1; the D gene could be TRBD1 or TRBD2 (5 bases each). Source material: blood. CDR3 amino acids: CSVCRDGNEQFF. Written as DNA, the CDR3 is TGCAGCGTTTGCCGGGACGGCAATGAGCAGTTCTTC.